This T cell receptor beta chain was sequenced during a study of T cell responses to AZD1222 COVID-19 vaccine. The protocol was immunoSEQ multiplex PCR, while the TCRdb copy is restricted to in-frame clones and leaves out a portion. The data contain about 170,000 clones, roughly 87% of them seen just once; the ten biggest clones take up 2.5% to 3%. The CDR3 is 15 amino acids. Trimming shortened V by 4 bases and J by 3 bases, and 15 bases separated the two germline ends. Germline V gene data show CDR1 as SEHNR and CDR2 as FQNEAQ (reference sequence). The chain couples TRBV7-9 to TRBJ1-2, with D uncertain. This sequence was found in an adult in good health. The source was peripheral blood, collected on day 0 of AZD1222 vaccination. In DNA, the CDR3 is TGTGCCAGCAGCTCCACCTTTCTCGGGGACTATGGCTACACCTTC. Protein product: CASSSTFLGDYGYTF.